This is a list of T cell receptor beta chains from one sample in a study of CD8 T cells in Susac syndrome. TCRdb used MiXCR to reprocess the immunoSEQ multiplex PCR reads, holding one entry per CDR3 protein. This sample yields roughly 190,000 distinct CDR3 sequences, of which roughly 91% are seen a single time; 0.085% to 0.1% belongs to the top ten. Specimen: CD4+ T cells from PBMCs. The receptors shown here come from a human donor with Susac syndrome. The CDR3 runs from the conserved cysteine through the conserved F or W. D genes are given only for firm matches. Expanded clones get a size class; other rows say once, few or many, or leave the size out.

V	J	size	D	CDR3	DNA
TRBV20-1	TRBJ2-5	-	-	CSARVGASAQETQYF	TGCAGTGCTAGAGTGGGGGCTAGCGCCCAAGAGACCCAGTACTTC
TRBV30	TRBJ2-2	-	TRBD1	CAWKPNFRGPGELFF	TGTGCCTGGAAGCCCAACTTTAGGGGGCCCGGGGAGCTGTTTTTT
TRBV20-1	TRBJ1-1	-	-	CSARVIGGSGNTEAFF	TGCAGTGCTAGGGTGATCGGAGGGTCGGGTAACACTGAAGCTTTCTTT
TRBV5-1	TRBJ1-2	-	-	CASTPGGPANYGYTF	TGCGCCAGCACCCCTGGAGGGCCTGCTAACTATGGCTACACCTTC
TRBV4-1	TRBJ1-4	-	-	CASSQVGTPLEKLFF	TGCGCCAGCAGCCAAGTCGGGACACCTCTTGAAAAACTGTTTTTT
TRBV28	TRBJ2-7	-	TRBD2	CASGTSAYEQYF	TGTGCCTCGGGGACTAGCGCCTACGAGCAGTACTTC
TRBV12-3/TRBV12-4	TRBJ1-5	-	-	CASRPGLGSGSNQPQHF	TGTGCCAGCAGACCAGGGCTGGGGTCGGGGAGCAATCAGCCCCAGCATTTT
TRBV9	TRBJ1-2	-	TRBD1	CASRRIEEDRGYGYTF	TGTGCCAGCAGACGAATAGAGGAAGACAGGGGCTATGGCTACACCTTC
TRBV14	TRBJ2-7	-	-	CASSQKSGQGRYEQYF	TGTGCCAGCAGCCAAAAATCGGGGCAGGGTCGCTACGAGCAGTACTTC
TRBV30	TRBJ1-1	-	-	CAWSSGPMNTEAFF	TGTGCCTGGAGTTCGGGACCGATGAACACTGAAGCTTTCTTT
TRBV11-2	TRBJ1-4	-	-	CASSLVSGSNEKLFF	TGTGCCAGCAGCTTGGTATCAGGGTCTAATGAAAAACTGTTTTTT
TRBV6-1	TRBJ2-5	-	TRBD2	CASRALGGLDKETQYF	TGTGCCAGCAGGGCATTGGGGGGACTAGATAAAGAGACCCAGTACTTC
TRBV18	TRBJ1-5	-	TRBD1	CASSPGTGGASNQPQHF	TGTGCCAGCTCACCAGGGACAGGGGGCGCGAGCAATCAGCCCCAGCATTTT
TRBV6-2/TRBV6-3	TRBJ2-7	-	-	CASSSRYYSYEQYF	TGTGCCAGCAGTTCCCGCTATTACTCCTACGAGCAGTACTTC
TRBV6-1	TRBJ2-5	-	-	CASSEIHRVRETQYF	TGTGCCAGCAGTGAAATCCACAGGGTTCGGGAGACCCAGTACTTC
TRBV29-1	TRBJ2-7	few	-	CSALRGLRSEQYF	TGCAGCGCCTTGAGGGGACTGCGGTCCGAGCAGTACTTC
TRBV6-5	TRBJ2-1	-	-	CASSYSRGTFSNEQFF	TGTGCCAGCAGTTACTCGAGGGGGACCTTCTCCAATGAGCAGTTCTTC
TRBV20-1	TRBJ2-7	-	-	CSARLYRSSYEQYF	TGCAGTGCTAGGTTGTACAGGAGCTCCTACGAGCAGTACTTC
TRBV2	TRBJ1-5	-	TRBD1	CASSQSGTDPFQHF	TGTGCCAGCAGTCAATCCGGGACAGATCCATTCCAGCATTTT
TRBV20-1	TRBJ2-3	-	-	CSATSRLITDTQYF	TGCAGTGCTACTTCTAGGCTAATCACAGATACGCAGTATTTT
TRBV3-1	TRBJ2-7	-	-	CASSGGASYEQYF	TGTGCCAGCAGCGGGGGCGCCTCCTACGAGCAGTACTTC
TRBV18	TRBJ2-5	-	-	CASSPPLASYQETQYF	TGTGCCAGCTCACCACCGCTAGCTTCGTACCAAGAGACCCAGTACTTC
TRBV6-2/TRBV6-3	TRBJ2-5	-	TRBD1	CASNRDRVYQETQYF	TGTGCCAGCAACCGGGACAGAGTGTACCAAGAGACCCAGTACTTC
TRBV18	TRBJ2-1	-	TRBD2	CASSPNLLREAAEQFF	TGTGCCAGCTCACCAAATTTGCTACGGGAGGCTGCTGAGCAGTTCTTC
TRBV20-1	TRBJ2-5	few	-	CSARPDYLQETQYF	TGCAGTGCTAGGCCGGACTATTTACAAGAGACCCAGTACTTC
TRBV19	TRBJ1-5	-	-	CASSPSTPFAGRYQPQHF	TGTGCCAGTAGTCCCTCCACCCCCTTTGCGGGGAGATATCAGCCCCAGCATTTT
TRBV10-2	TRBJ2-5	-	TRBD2	CASSSLLASGETQYF	TGCGCCAGCAGTTCATTACTAGCGAGCGGTGAGACCCAGTACTTC
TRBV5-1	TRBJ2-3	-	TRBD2	CASSLSLAGDADTQYF	TGCGCCAGCAGCCTCTCACTAGCGGGAGATGCAGATACGCAGTATTTT
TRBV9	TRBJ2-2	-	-	CASSVDETVNTGELFF	TGTGCCAGCAGCGTAGATGAGACTGTCAACACCGGGGAGCTGTTTTTT
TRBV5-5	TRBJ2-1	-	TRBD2	CASSQPLAVSYNEQFF	TGTGCCAGCAGCCAACCGCTAGCGGTTAGCTACAATGAGCAGTTCTTC
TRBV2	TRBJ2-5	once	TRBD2	CASSEREYLETQYF	TGTGCCAGCAGCGAGCGGGAGTATTTAGAGACCCAGTACTTC
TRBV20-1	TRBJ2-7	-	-	CSARPGRNPYEQYF	TGCAGTGCTAGACCGGGACGTAATCCCTACGAGCAGTACTTC
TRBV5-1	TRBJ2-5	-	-	CASSLGWTEETQYF	TGCGCCAGCAGCTTGGGATGGACAGAAGAGACCCAGTACTTC
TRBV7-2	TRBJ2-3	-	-	CASSLRTGVEDTQYF	TGTGCCAGCAGCTTAAGGACGGGGGTGGAAGATACGCAGTATTTT
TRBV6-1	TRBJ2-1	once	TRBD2	CASSVRGVFNNEQFF	TGTGCCAGCAGTGTACGGGGGGTATTTAACAATGAGCAGTTCTTC
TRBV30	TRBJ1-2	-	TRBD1	CAWSLTGDGYTF	TGTGCCTGGTCTTTGACAGGGGATGGCTACACCTTC
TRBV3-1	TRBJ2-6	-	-	CASSQDAQGPAGANVLTF	TGTGCCAGCAGCCAAGACGCACAGGGTCCTGCCGGGGCCAACGTCCTGACTTTC
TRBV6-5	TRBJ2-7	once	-	CASSYSAGVTYEQYF	TGTGCCAGCAGTTACTCGGCAGGGGTGACCTACGAGCAGTACTTC
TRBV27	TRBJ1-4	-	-	CATSRIGGNEKLFF	TGTGCCACCTCCCGAATCGGAGGTAATGAAAAACTGTTTTTT
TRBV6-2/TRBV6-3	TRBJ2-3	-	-	CASSYGGNPVRDTQYF	TGTGCCAGCAGTTACGGGGGCAACCCTGTCAGGGATACGCAGTATTTT
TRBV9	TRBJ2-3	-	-	CASSVGSVSTDTQYF	TGTGCCAGCAGCGTAGGATCTGTTTCGACAGATACGCAGTATTTT
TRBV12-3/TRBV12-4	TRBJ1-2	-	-	CASSPIEYGYTF	TGTGCCAGCAGCCCGATCGAATATGGCTACACCTTC
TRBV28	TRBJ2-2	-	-	CASSSPGGIALAGELFF	TGTGCCAGCAGTTCCCCCGGGGGAATTGCTCTAGCCGGGGAGCTGTTTTTT
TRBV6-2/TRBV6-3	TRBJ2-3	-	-	CASSYDSPALSTQYF	TGTGCCAGCAGTTACGACTCTCCGGCCCTATCCACGCAGTATTTT
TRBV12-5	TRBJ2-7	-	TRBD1	CASGLVLRGQTYEQYF	TGTGCTAGTGGTTTGGTACTTCGGGGACAGACCTACGAGCAGTACTTC
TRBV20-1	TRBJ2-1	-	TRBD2	CSARGRGGPYNEQFF	TGCAGTGCTAGAGGACGGGGGGGGCCCTACAATGAGCAGTTCTTC
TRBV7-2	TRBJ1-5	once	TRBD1	CASSPGTGFNQPQHF	TGTGCCAGCAGCCCTGGGACAGGTTTCAATCAGCCCCAGCATTTT
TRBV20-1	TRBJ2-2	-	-	CSASARPDAEELFF	TGCAGTGCTAGCGCACGGCCAGATGCCGAGGAGCTGTTTTTT
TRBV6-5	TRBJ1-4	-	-	CASSQTTTNEKLFF	TGTGCCAGCAGCCAGACTACAACTAATGAAAAACTGTTTTTT
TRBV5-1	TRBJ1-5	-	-	CASSLTGVEQPQHF	TGCGCCAGCAGCCTTACAGGAGTGGAGCAGCCCCAGCATTTT
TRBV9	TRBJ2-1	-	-	CASSVAAGPNEQFF	TGTGCCAGCAGCGTAGCTGCGGGACCCAATGAGCAGTTCTTC
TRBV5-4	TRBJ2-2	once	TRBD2	CASSFSGRRAGELFF	TGTGCCAGCAGCTTTAGCGGGAGAAGGGCCGGGGAGCTGTTTTTT
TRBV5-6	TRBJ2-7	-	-	CASSFLAREHEQYF	TGTGCCAGCAGCTTTCTCGCTAGGGAGCACGAGCAGTACTTC